The sequence of this T cell receptor (beta chain) was determined in a study of CD8 T cells in ankylosing spondylitis. As to this clonotype: What it recognizes is unknown.

General observations from the study: Certain motif variants had earlier been reported in reactive arthritis synovial fluid and blood. The clones that were linked to disease were reported to be significantly enriched in matched synovial fluid samples from ankylosing spondylitis patients. Disease-linked clones proved CD8+ and comparatively uncommon in peripheral blood.

The CDR3 runs to 12 residues. CDR1 is SEHNR and CDR2 is FQNEAQ in the germline V gene (reference sequence). V was trimmed by 5 bases and J by 8 bases, leaving 10 bases between them. Quantitative 5'-RACE with molecular barcodes was used to make the TCR beta libraries. TCRdb redid the calling of the 5' RACE reads with MiXCR, one entry per CDR3 protein. In the table there are about 200,000 distinct CDR3 sequences, 9.5% to 15% of which are singletons. V and J are TRBV7-9 and TRBJ2-1; no clear D gene. The TCR originated in a male donor with ankylosing spondylitis or in good health (not recorded which). The sample comprised blood, either unsorted or a sorted T cell fraction (not recorded which). The CDR3 region has the DNA TGTGCCAGCAGCCCCCCTTTGGATGAGCAGTTCTTC. Its protein product is CASSPPLDEQFF.